The 17 T cell receptor beta chains listed next were all sequenced from one sample in a study of T cell clonality in common variable immunodeficiency. This table comes from immunoSEQ multiplex PCR, and its TCRdb copy is limited to in-frame clones, with some not included. The profile covers some 44,000 clones, none occurring a single time. The sequenced sample was peripheral blood mononuclear cells. These receptors all stem from a person between 18 and 75 years old in good health.

The table lists this clone with many counts. The read ends 3 residues shy of where the CDR3 ends; the end is completed using the germline J gene. The V and J genes are TRBV4-1 and TRBJ1-3; unclear D gene. Deletions cut 2 bases from V and 1 base from J, with 6 bases between. The CDR3 totals 14 residues. Germline assignment: CDR1 MGHRA and CDR2 YSYEKL. Incomplete CDR3 DNA: TGCGCCAGCAGCCAATCGGGGTCTGGAAACACC. It encodes CASSQSGSGNT. The whole CDR3 sequence is CASSQSGSGNTIYF.

This clone was seen many times. The read ends 3 residues before the CDR3 terminus; that terminus is restored from the germline J gene. V usage is TRBV4-1 and J usage is TRBJ1-2, with unresolved D. The CDR3 runs 15 residues. The V end was cut by 1 base, the J end by 5 bases, with 14 bases between. Per germline, CDR1 MGHRA and CDR2 YSYEKL. CDR3 sequence reads: CASSQGPRGIYGYTF. The sequenced CDR3 bases are TGCGCCAGCAGCCAAGGGCCGCGCGGAATATATGGC.

This clone was seen at least ten times. The DNA ends 3 residues before the CDR3 does, and the rest of the CDR3 is filled in from the germline J gene. The chain employs TRBV18 and TRBJ1-4; D is unresolved. The CDR3 has 13 residues. Germline lookup yields CDR1 KGHSH and CDR2 LQKENI. Trimming pared 7 bases from V and 5 bases from J, leaving 11 bases between. The CDR3 protein is CASLRDINEKLFF. Incomplete CDR3 DNA: TGTGCCAGCTTACGCGACATAAATGAAAAA.

Ten or more counts support this clone. This chain's CDR3 is CASRLLQGNTGELFF. CDR3 DNA (partial): TGTGCCAGCAGACTCTTACAGGGAAACACCGGGGAG. The gene calls are TRBV7-2 and TRBJ2-2; D possibly corresponds to TRBD1 (6 bases). The read ends 3 residues early relative to the CDR3; the germline J gene fills the gap. The CDR3 has 15 amino acids. Per the germline V gene, CDR1 is SGHTA and CDR2 is FQGNSA. Trimming pared 6 bases from V and 2 bases from J, leaving 13 bases between.

This clone was observed many times. The read terminates 3 residues ahead of where the CDR3 ends, so the germline J gene completes it. The chain links TRBV7-9 to TRBJ2-5; perhaps TRBD2 as D (5 bases). With 1 base removed from V and 5 bases from J, the gap between germline ends came to 8 bases. The CDR3 runs to 13 residues. Looked up from germline, CDR1 is SEHNR and CDR2 is FQNEAQ (reference sequence). CDR3 sequence reads: CASSLVGGETQYF. Incomplete CDR3 DNA: TGTGCCAGCAGCTTAGTTGGCGGGGAGACC.

This clone occurred many times. The CDR3 end is not reached by the read, which stops 3 residues before it; the germline J gene fills it in. V usage is TRBV5-4 and J usage is TRBJ1-2, with 8 positions matching TRBD1. Losses at the gene ends were 4 bases for V and 4 bases for J; bases not matched to a gene: 9. The CDR3 is 15 amino acids. Germline V gene lookup returns CDR1 SGHNT and CDR2 YYREEE (reference sequence). The CDR3 loop reads CASSAGTGPSYGYTF. Incomplete CDR3 DNA: TGTGCCAGCAGCGCCGGGACAGGTCCTAGCTATGGC.

This clone was found many times. The CDR3 goes on 3 residues after the read ends, and that part is filled in from the germline J gene. V usage is TRBV7-9 and J usage is TRBJ1-1, with a weak D call TRBD1 (5 bases). The V gene's germline CDR1 is SEHNR and CDR2 FQNEAQ (reference sequence). Trimming removed 5 bases from V and 1 base from J, with 8 bases in between. The CDR3 spans 13 residues. CDR3 protein: CASSHGGNTEAFF. The sequenced CDR3 bases are TGTGCCAGCAGCCACGGGGGGAACACTGAA.

This clone was recorded many times. Compared with germline, one end of the junction differs, possibly owing to a read error. The CDR3 extends 3 residues past the end of the read, so its final part is completed from the germline J gene. The chain links TRBV4-2 to TRBJ2-4; maybe TRBD2 (6 bases). The length of the CDR3 is 17 residues. Germline lookup yields CDR1 LGHNA and CDR2 YNFKEQ. The CDR3 loop is CASSQDWGLPVKNIQYF. The CDR3 DNA, read in part, is TGCGCCAGCAGCCAAGATTGGGGACTGCCGGTGAAAAACATT.

Many counts were recorded for this clone. The read comes to an end 3 residues before the CDR3 does, leaving the germline J gene to fill in the end. V gene TRBV9 combines with J gene TRBJ1-1; the D is unclear. Germline V gene data show CDR1 as SGDLS and CDR2 as YYNGEE. The V gene lost 2 bases and the J gene lost 0 bases, with 17 bases spanning the gap. The CDR3 runs to 17 residues. The CDR3 sequence is CASSVEDYPIMNTEAFF. Incomplete CDR3 DNA: TGTGCCAGCAGCGTGGAGGACTATCCCATAATGAACACTGAA.

There are a few counts of this clone. The sequenced fragment ends 3 residues before the CDR3 boundary, so the rest is inferred from the germline J gene. V usage is TRBV7-3 and J usage is TRBJ2-4; D perhaps matches TRBD1 (6 bases). There are 13 residues in the CDR3. From germline, CDR1 is SGHTA and CDR2 FQGTGA. This CDR3 is CASSATGNYGQYF. CDR3 DNA, as far as it was read: TGTGCCAGCAGCGCGACAGGCAACTATGGT.

Many counts were recorded for this clone. The read finishes 3 residues shy of the CDR3 end, and the germline J gene is used to complete it. V is TRBV20-1 and J is TRBJ2-1, with 8 positions matching TRBD2. The CDR3 has 14 amino acids. Germline lookup yields CDR1 DFQATT and CDR2 SNEGSKA (reference sequence). V lost 3 bases to trimming and J lost 9 bases; unmatched junction nucleotides: 10. The sequenced part of the CDR3 DNA is TGCAGTGCTAGTGGGACTAGTGCCCTCGGTGAG. It is translated as CSASGTSALGE. The CDR3 in its entirety is CSASGTSALGEQFF.

This clone was picked up many times. The read finishes 3 residues shy of the CDR3 end, and the germline J gene is used to complete it. The chain combines TRBV14 with TRBJ2-1; no clear D. CDR3 length: 15 amino acids. CDR1 and CDR2 from the germline V gene are SGHDN and FVKESK. V was clipped by 6 bases and J by 4 bases, with 16 bases between them. The CDR3 is CASRQMKGRYNEQFF. The DNA read from the CDR3 is TGTGCCAGCAGACAGATGAAGGGCCGGTACAATGAG.

This clone was counted ten times or more. The read terminates 3 residues ahead of where the CDR3 ends, so the germline J gene completes it. The chain links TRBV7-3 to TRBJ1-1; tentative D call: TRBD1 (6 bases). CDR1 and CDR2 from the germline V gene are SGHTA and FQGTGA. The CDR3 has 13 amino acids. Trimming took off 4 bases at V and 5 bases at J, with 11 bases between the two ends. Here the CDR3 reads CASSWTASTEAFF. Incomplete CDR3 DNA: TGTGCCAGCAGCTGGACAGCCTCAACTGAA.

In its sample, this clone was seen many times. The CDR3 goes on 3 residues after the read ends, and that part is filled in from the germline J gene. This chain uses TRBV19 with TRBJ1-2; a weak D match, TRBD1 (6 bases). The CDR3 spans 13 residues. Trimming removed 5 bases at V and 2 bases at J, with 9 bases between. Germline V gene lookup returns CDR1 LNHDA and CDR2 SQIVND (reference sequence). Incomplete CDR3 DNA: TGTGCCAGTAGTCAACAGGGAAACTATGGC. Translation gives CASSQQGNYG. The CDR3 reads in full as CASSQQGNYGYTF.

This clone was seen ten or more times. CDR3 amino acids: CASSVGTGTYEQYF. CDR3 bases read: TGTGCCAGCAGCGTAGGTACAGGTACCTACGAG. J is TRBJ2-7 and V is TRBV9; a possible D gene is TRBD1 (5 bases). The read is 3 residues too short to cover the CDR3 end, so that end is filled in from the germline J gene. The CDR3 length is 14 residues. From germline, CDR1 is SGDLS and CDR2 YYNGEE. Trimming removed 0 bases at V and 2 bases at J, with 9 bases between. The variable domain in full, completed from reference TRBV9 and TRBJ2-7, reads DSGVTQTPKHLITATGQRVTLRCSPRSGDLSVYWYQQSLDQGLQFLIQYYNGEERAKGNILERFSAQQFPDLHSELNLSSLELGDSALYFCASSVGTGTYEQYFGPGTRLTVT.

This clone was seen many times. The read terminates 3 residues ahead of where the CDR3 ends, so the germline J gene completes it. The chain couples TRBV20-1 to TRBJ1-2; possibly TRBD1 for D (6 bases). Trimming removed 6 bases at V and 2 bases at J, with 19 bases between. CDR3 size: 15 residues. Germline CDR1 DFQATT, CDR2 SNEGSKA (reference sequence). The CDR3 DNA, read in part, is TGCAGTGCCCCGAGGACTCCCCAGGGGAACTATGGC. Translated, it gives CSAPRTPQGNYG. The entire CDR3 protein reads CSAPRTPQGNYGYTF.

The sequenced part of the CDR3 DNA is TGTGCCAGCCACTCCCGCGCGGGCGAAAAA. Translation: CASHSRAGEK. The whole CDR3 region reads CASHSRAGEKLFF. The J gene is TRBJ1-4, the V gene TRBV19, with D hard to call. The observed sequence ends 3 residues before the CDR3 terminus, with the missing tail filled in from the germline J gene. The germline gives CDR1 LNHDA, CDR2 SQIVND (reference sequence). V lost 9 bases and J lost 8, with 16 bases in between. CDR3 length: 13 residues.